Following are 18 T cell receptor beta chains from one sample sequenced in a study of shared clonotypes between healthy human individuals. The data were produced by immunoSEQ multiplex PCR, yet TCRdb's version contains in-frame clones alone and is incomplete. The top ten hold 24% of the sample, which has under 1 million clones, 80% to 95% seen once. Naive CD8 cells lacked CD45RO, underwent positive selection for CCR7 and left out terminally differentiated effector memory CD45RA+ cells. Sequencing input: naive CD8+ T cells sorted from blood. The source of these receptors is a young man in good health.

The V call is TRBV30, the J call TRBJ2-1, with 9 bases matching TRBD2. CDR3 length: 15 residues. The V gene's germline CDR1 is GTSNPN and CDR2 SVGIG (reference sequence). V shed 0 bases, J shed 9 bases, and the junction held 9 bases outside the gene matches. CDR3 sequence reads: CAWSVGLAGDGEQFF. CDR3 coding DNA: TGTGCCTGGAGTGTGGGGTTAGCGGGAGATGGTGAGCAGTTCTTC.

V and J are TRBV7-2 and TRBJ2-1; a weak D match, TRBD2 (6 bases). Deletions cut 6 bases from V and 0 bases from J, with 24 bases between. Germline V CDR1 and CDR2: SGHTA, FQGNSA. The CDR3 has 19 amino acids. The chain's CDR3 is CASSREASAYQSSYNEQFF. CDR3 in DNA: TGTGCCAGCAGTAGGGAGGCTAGCGCCTATCAGAGCTCCTACAATGAGCAGTTCTTC. The whole variable domain, filled in from reference TRBV7-2 and TRBJ2-1, reads GAGVSQSPSNKVTEKGKDVELRCDPISGHTALYWYRQSLGQGLEFLIYFQGNSAPDKSGLPSDRFSAERTGGSVSTLTIQRTQQEDSAVYLCASSREASAYQSSYNEQFFGPGTRLTVL.

The V call is TRBV27, the J call TRBJ2-5; 16 nucleotides match TRBD2. The germline CDR1 and CDR2 sequences are MNHEY and SMNVEV (reference sequence). The length of the CDR3 is 19 residues. The junction had 9 bases not matched to a gene; V was cut back by 0 bases and J by 5 bases. This chain's CDR3 is CASSLSPGLAGGPTETQYF. The CDR3 DNA is TGTGCCAGCAGTTTATCCCCGGGACTAGCGGGAGGGCCCACGGAGACCCAGTACTTC.

The chain uses TRBV29-1 and TRBJ1-2; D is possibly TRBD1 (5 bases). Germline V gene sequence: CDR1 SQVTM, CDR2 ANQGSEA. Trimming stripped 3 bases from V and 4 bases from J, with 12 bases between. The CDR3 totals 13 residues. The CDR3 is CSVESGKAYGYTF. As DNA, the CDR3 is TGCAGCGTTGAGTCAGGGAAGGCCTATGGCTACACCTTC.

The chain carries TRBV6-6 and TRBJ1-5, with a weak D call TRBD1 (5 bases). Germline loops: CDR1 MNHNY, CDR2 SVGAGI (reference sequence). This CDR3 region has 14 residues. Trimming took off 4 bases at V and 5 bases at J, with 12 bases between the two ends. CDR3 coding DNA: TGTGCCAGCAGTTCCCACGGGGCCTATCAGCCCCAGCATTTT. Protein product: CASSSHGAYQPQHF.

The chain links TRBV11-2 to TRBJ2-6; D ambiguous. The germline V gene encodes CDR1 SGHAT and CDR2 FQNNGV. Trimming took off 0 bases at V and 0 bases at J, with 12 bases between the two ends. This CDR3 comprises 18 residues. The CDR3 spells CASSLDSWTPSGANVLTF. The CDR3 DNA reads TGTGCCAGCAGCTTAGATTCTTGGACGCCCTCTGGGGCCAACGTCCTGACTTTC.

Only a few counts were recorded for this clone. The chain has TRBV28 and TRBJ1-2; 9 nucleotides align to TRBD1. The CDR3 has 14 residues. The J segment lost 4 bases and the V segment lost 5 bases, leaving 5 bases of the junction unmatched. Germline V gene lookup returns CDR1 MDHEN and CDR2 SYDVKM. The CDR3 reads CASSTGGVSYGYTF. DNA of the CDR3: TGTGCCAGCAGTACAGGGGGCGTAAGCTATGGCTACACCTTC.

The chain recombines TRBV7-9 with TRBJ2-1; 8 bases are shared with TRBD2. Trimming removed 5 bases from V and 0 bases from J; junction bases left unmatched: 15. Germline V lookup: CDR1 SEHNR, CDR2 FQNEAQ (reference sequence). The CDR3 extends over 19 amino acids. The CDR3 DNA sequence: TGTGCCAGCAGCGATAGCGGGAAATCACTCGGGGGCTCCTACAATGAGCAGTTCTTC. Translated, it gives CASSDSGKSLGGSYNEQFF.

The V gene is TRBV11-2, the J gene TRBJ2-5; TRBD2 might be the D (6 bases). The germline V gene has CDR1 SGHAT and CDR2 FQNNGV. The ends were cut back, 5 bases at V and 1 base at J, with 14 bases in the middle. The CDR3 runs 15 residues. The CDR3 here is CASSPQWRAQETQYF. The CDR3 DNA reads TGTGCCAGCAGCCCTCAATGGAGGGCCCAAGAGACCCAGTACTTC.

V gene TRBV5-6 combines with J gene TRBJ2-2; a possible D gene is TRBD1 (6 bases). The germline V gene has CDR1 SGHDT and CDR2 YYEEEE. CDR3 length: 16 residues. V was cut by 0 bases and J by 0 bases, with 9 bases left in between. This CDR3 reads CASSLAGTSNTGELFF. The CDR3 DNA reads TGTGCCAGCAGCTTGGCTGGGACATCGAACACCGGGGAGCTGTTTTTT.

This chain joins TRBV28 and TRBJ2-3, with 7 bases identical to TRBD1. The CDR3 length is 17 residues. Germline V gene sequence: CDR1 MDHEN, CDR2 SYDVKM. Unmatched junction bases numbered 9, after V lost 3 bases and J lost 0 bases. The CDR3 region is CASSLVVGQTSTDTQYF. CDR3 DNA: TGTGCCAGCAGTTTGGTGGTGGGACAGACTAGCACAGATACGCAGTATTTT.

The rearrangement links TRBV13 to TRBJ2-2; 7 positions agree with TRBD2. The CDR3 has 14 residues. Germline V gene data show CDR1 as PRHDT and CDR2 as FYEKMQ (reference sequence). J was trimmed by 8 bases and V by 4 bases; bases with no gene match: 7. The CDR3 loop reads CASSSLGGSGELFF. Written as DNA, the CDR3 is TGTGCCAGCAGCTCGTTGGGCGGGAGTGGGGAGCTGTTTTTT.

The rearrangement uses TRBV15 and TRBJ2-2; 9 nucleotides line up with TRBD1. V lost 4 bases to trimming and J lost 6 bases; unmatched junction nucleotides: 6. Germline V lookup: CDR1 LNHNV, CDR2 YYDKDF (reference sequence). This CDR3 is built from 15 residues. The CDR3 loop is CATSMSGTGSGELFF. In DNA, the CDR3 is TGTGCCACCAGCATGTCCGGGACAGGGTCCGGGGAGCTGTTTTTT. Combining the CDR3 with reference TRBV15 and TRBJ2-2 gives the whole variable domain DAMVIQNPRYQVTQFGKPVTLSCSQTLNHNVMYWYQQKSSQAPKLLFHYYDKDFNNEADTPDNFQSRRPNTSFCFLDIRSPGLGDTAMYLCATSMSGTGSGELFFGEGSRLTVL.

The chain is built from TRBV9 and TRBJ2-1; D gene ambiguous. CDR3 length: 12 amino acids. V was clipped by 3 bases and J by 7 bases, with 8 bases between them. The germline V gene encodes CDR1 SGDLS and CDR2 YYNGEE. CDR3 coding DNA: TGTGCCAGCAGCGGAAGGGAAAATGAGCAGTTCTTC. Protein: CASSGRENEQFF.

The rearrangement uses TRBV2 and TRBJ2-1, with 12 bases lining up with TRBD2. This CDR3 contains 16 residues. Unmatched junction bases numbered 9, after V lost 5 bases and J lost 7 bases. Germline CDR1 reads SNHLY; CDR2 reads FYNNEI. The CDR3 loop reads CASSPSGGLAGNEQFF. CDR3 nucleotide sequence: TGTGCCAGCAGTCCCAGCGGAGGACTAGCGGGGAATGAGCAGTTCTTC.

Comments on this clone: Other nucleotide sequences in the sample specify the same CDR3. The V gene is TRBV18, the J gene TRBJ2-1; the D is unclear. Germline-derived CDR1 and CDR2 are KGHSH and LQKENI. The CDR3 length is 14 residues. V lost 3 bases, J lost 4 bases, and 10 bases lay in between. CDR3: CASSPQDGYNEQFF. Here the CDR3 DNA reads TGTGCCAGCTCACCCCAGGACGGATACAATGAGCAGTTCTTC.

V is TRBV6-4 and J is TRBJ2-7; D not resolved. CDR3 length equals 13 residues. CDR1 is MRHNA and CDR2 is SNTAGT in the germline V gene. V was clipped by 3 bases and J by 6 bases, with 12 bases between them. The chain's CDR3 is CASSENQWSEQYF. The CDR3 DNA is TGTGCCAGCAGTGAGAACCAGTGGAGCGAGCAGTACTTC.

The V call is TRBV30, the J call TRBJ2-1; TRBD2 is a possible D gene (7 bases). Germline CDR1 reads GTSNPN; CDR2 reads SVGIG (reference sequence). This CDR3 comprises 14 residues. Trimming took off 5 bases at V and 4 bases at J, with 15 bases between the two ends. As DNA, the CDR3 is TGTGCCTGGGGGGGCGGGACTACTTACAATGAGCAGTTCTTC. Translated, it gives CAWGGGTTYNEQFF.